This T cell receptor (beta chain) is drawn from a study of neoadjuvant nivolumab and ipilimumab in lung cancer. Turning to this clone: The antigen is not known.

Findings of the study overall: From pretherapy to surgery, tumor richness and clonality rose with dual therapy.

TCRdb's table, derived via immunoSEQ multiplex PCR, lists solely in-frame clones and lacks some. This table has approximately 2,000 clones, roughly 80% appearing once. V lost 5 bases, J lost 7 bases, and 21 bases lay in between. This CDR3 region has 15 residues. In germline, CDR1 is MNHNS, CDR2 SASEGT. The rearrangement uses TRBV6-1 and TRBJ2-7; D might be TRBD1 or TRBD2, each matching 6 bases. The sequencing here drew on tumor tissue, taken before neoadjuvant nivolumab, alone or with ipilimumab. This receptor was taken from an adult with non-small cell lung cancer. Written as DNA, the CDR3 is TGTGCCAGCAGTCCCGGGACAAGGACTACGGGGGAGCAGTACTTC. As protein: CASSPGTRTTGEQYF.